This TCR beta chain was found in a study of blood T cell repertoires in COVID-19. Study details: T cells, B-cell-depleted T cells, or PBMCs supplied cDNA or gDNA.

This clone showed up just a few times. The V gene's germline CDR1 is LGHDT and CDR2 YNNKEL (reference sequence). The CDR3 has 13 residues. V dropped 7 bases and J dropped 1 base, with 5 bases sitting between them. Original analysis: Reference gene primer amplification gave nucleated cell count estimates. Method: immunoSEQ multiplex PCR; TCRdb's copy keeps in-frame clones and lacks some. For V, J and clone size, that table is used; D and trimming come from the DNA. This table holds 200,000 to 250,000 clones, under 90% found once. The TCR was taken from a woman of 80 years or more with acute or convalescent COVID-19. Sequencing was carried out using peripheral blood. This chain joins TRBV3-1 (or the pseudogene TRBV3-2) and TRBJ1-6, with no clear D. CDR3 amino acids: CASMASYNSPLHF. The CDR3 DNA reads TGTGCCAGCATGGCATCCTATAATTCACCCCTCCACTTT.